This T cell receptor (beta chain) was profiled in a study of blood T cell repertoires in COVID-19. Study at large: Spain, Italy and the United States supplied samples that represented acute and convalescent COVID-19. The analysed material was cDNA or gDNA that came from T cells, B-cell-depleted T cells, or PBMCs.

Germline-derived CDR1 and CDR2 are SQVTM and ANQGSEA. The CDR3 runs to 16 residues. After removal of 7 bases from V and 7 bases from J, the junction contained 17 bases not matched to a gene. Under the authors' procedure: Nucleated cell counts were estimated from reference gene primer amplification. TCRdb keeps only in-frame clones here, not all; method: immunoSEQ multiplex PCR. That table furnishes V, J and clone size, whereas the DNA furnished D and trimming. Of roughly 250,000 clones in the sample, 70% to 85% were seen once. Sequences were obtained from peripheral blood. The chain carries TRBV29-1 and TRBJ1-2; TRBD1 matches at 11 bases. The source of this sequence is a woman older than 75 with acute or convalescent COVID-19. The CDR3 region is CSALSRTGGLISGYTF. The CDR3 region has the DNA TGCAGCGCCCTGTCTCGGACAGGGGGCTTAATCTCTGGCTACACCTTC.